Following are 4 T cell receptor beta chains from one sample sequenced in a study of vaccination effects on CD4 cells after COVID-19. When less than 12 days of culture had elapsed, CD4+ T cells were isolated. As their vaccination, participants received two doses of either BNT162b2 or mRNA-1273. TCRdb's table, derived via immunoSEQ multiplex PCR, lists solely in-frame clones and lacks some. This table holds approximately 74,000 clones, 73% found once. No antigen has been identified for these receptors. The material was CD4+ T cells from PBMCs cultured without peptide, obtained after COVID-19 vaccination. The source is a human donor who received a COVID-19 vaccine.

The DNA for the CDR3 is TGTGCCAGCAGCCGCATCCCCGGGACAGGGATCTACAATGAGCAGTTCTTC. This sequence encodes CASSRIPGTGIYNEQFF. The V and J genes are TRBV27 and TRBJ2-1; 9 bases are a match to TRBD1. Germline V lookup: CDR1 MNHEY, CDR2 SMNVEV (reference sequence). This CDR3 is built from 17 residues. V shed 6 bases and J 3 bases; nucleotides not matched to a gene: 12.

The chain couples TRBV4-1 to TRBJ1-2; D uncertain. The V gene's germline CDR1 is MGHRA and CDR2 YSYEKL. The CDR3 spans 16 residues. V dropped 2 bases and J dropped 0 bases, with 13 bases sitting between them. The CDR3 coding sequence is TGCGCCAGCAGCCAAACCGGGATTCCACCTAACTATGGCTACACCTTC. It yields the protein CASSQTGIPPNYGYTF.

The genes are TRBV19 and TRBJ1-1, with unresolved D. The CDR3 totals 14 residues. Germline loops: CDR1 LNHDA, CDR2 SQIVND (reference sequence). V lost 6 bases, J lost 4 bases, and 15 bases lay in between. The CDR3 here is CASSRPGLGTEAFF. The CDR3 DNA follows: TGTGCCAGTAGCCGGCCGGGGTTGGGCACTGAAGCTTTCTTT.

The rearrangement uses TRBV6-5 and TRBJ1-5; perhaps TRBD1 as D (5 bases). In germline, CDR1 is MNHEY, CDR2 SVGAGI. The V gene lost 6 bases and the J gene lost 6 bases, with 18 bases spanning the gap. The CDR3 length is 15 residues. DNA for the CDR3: TGTGCCAGCAGGCTAACGGGAAGCGGGGGTCAGCCCCAGCATTTT. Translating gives CASRLTGSGGQPQHF.